This is a list of T cell receptor beta chains from one sample in a study of T cells in localized non-small cell lung cancer. Method: immunoSEQ multiplex PCR; TCRdb's copy keeps in-frame clones and lacks some. The sample includes 13,000 or so clones, approximately 89% of them seen just once. Sequencing used peripheral blood mononuclear cells, obtained before any cancer treatment. These receptors were collected from a man aged 40 to 75 with stage III lung adenocarcinoma. Both conserved end residues are part of each CDR3. D genes are given only for firm matches. Expanded clones are given a class, and other clones once, few, many or no size at all.

D gene: TRBD2
V gene: TRBV6-5
clone size: -
J gene: TRBJ2-3
CDR3 DNA: TGTGCCAGCAGGTCGGGACTAGCGGGCACAGATACGCAGTATTTT
CDR3 protein: CASRSGLAGTDTQYF

D gene: -
V gene: TRBV10-2
clone size: -
J gene: TRBJ2-2
CDR3 DNA: TGCGCCAGCAGTGATCAGTCTAGAACCGGGGAGCTGTTTTTT
CDR3 protein: CASSDQSRTGELFF

D gene: TRBD1
V gene: TRBV19
clone size: -
J gene: TRBJ1-2
CDR3 DNA: TGTGCCAGTAAAAATCACAGGGGCAGTTCCTTCTATGGCTACACCTTC
CDR3 protein: CASKNHRGSSFYGYTF

D gene: TRBD2
V gene: TRBV14
clone size: once
J gene: TRBJ2-7
CDR3 DNA: TGTGCCAGCAGCCAAGTGAGCGGGAGACCATACGAGCAGTACTTC
CDR3 protein: CASSQVSGRPYEQYF

D gene: -
V gene: TRBV28
clone size: -
J gene: TRBJ1-2
CDR3 DNA: TGTGCCAGCACCCCTTCCTCCGGGCAGTTATTCTATGGCTACACCTTC
CDR3 protein: CASTPSSGQLFYGYTF

D gene: -
V gene: TRBV4-3
clone size: -
J gene: TRBJ1-5
CDR3 DNA: TGCGCCAGCAGCCAAGATCTAAGGGTTGGCAATCAGCCCCAGCATTTT
CDR3 protein: CASSQDLRVGNQPQHF

D gene: -
V gene: TRBV5-1
clone size: once
J gene: TRBJ2-7
CDR3 DNA: TGCGCCAGCAGCTTGGCCGACCGGAGGGGACCCAGGGCCGAGCAGTACTTC
CDR3 protein: CASSLADRRGPRAEQYF

D gene: -
V gene: TRBV28
clone size: -
J gene: TRBJ1-5
CDR3 DNA: TGTGCCAGCAGTTTACGAGGTTATAGCAATCAGCCCCAGCATTTT
CDR3 protein: CASSLRGYSNQPQHF

D gene: -
V gene: TRBV10-3
clone size: -
J gene: TRBJ1-5
CDR3 DNA: TGTGCCATCAGTGAGTCGGCAGGGAATCAGCCCCAGCATTTT
CDR3 protein: CAISESAGNQPQHF

D gene: TRBD1
V gene: TRBV19
clone size: -
J gene: TRBJ2-1
CDR3 DNA: TGTGCCACCCAGGACAGGGCGGAGGTTAATGAGCAGTTCTTC
CDR3 protein: CATQDRAEVNEQFF

D gene: TRBD2
V gene: TRBV6-4
clone size: -
J gene: TRBJ2-2
CDR3 DNA: TGTGCCAGCAGTGCACTAGCGGGAGCCACCGGGGAGCTGTTTTTT
CDR3 protein: CASSALAGATGELFF

D gene: -
V gene: TRBV6-1
clone size: -
J gene: TRBJ2-5
CDR3 DNA: TGTGCCAGCAGTGTCGGACACCAAGAGACCCAGTACTTC
CDR3 protein: CASSVGHQETQYF

D gene: -
V gene: TRBV19
clone size: -
J gene: TRBJ1-1
CDR3 DNA: TGTGCCAGTAGTACCCAGATTCGACCAGCGAAAGCTTTCTTT
CDR3 protein: CASSTQIRPAKAFF

D gene: -
V gene: TRBV15
clone size: -
J gene: TRBJ1-1
CDR3 DNA: TGTGCCACCAGCAGAGACACTTGGTTGAACACTGAAGCTTTCTTT
CDR3 protein: CATSRDTWLNTEAFF

D gene: -
V gene: TRBV7-9
clone size: once
J gene: TRBJ2-5
CDR3 DNA: TGTGCCAGCAGCCCCGGAGACAGGTACCAAGAGACCCAGTACTTC
CDR3 protein: CASSPGDRYQETQYF

D gene: -
V gene: TRBV5-4
clone size: -
J gene: TRBJ1-5
CDR3 DNA: TGTGCCAGCCATTTGTCCTCAAGTGAGGCGGAACAGCCCCAGCATTTT
CDR3 protein: CASHLSSSEAEQPQHF

D gene: -
V gene: TRBV27
clone size: -
J gene: TRBJ2-1
CDR3 DNA: TGTGCCAGCAGTGGGTACGAGGGGGGGCGGGGATACAATGAGCAGTTCTTC
CDR3 protein: CASSGYEGGRGYNEQFF

D gene: TRBD1
V gene: TRBV6-1
clone size: -
J gene: TRBJ2-3
CDR3 DNA: TGTGCCAGCAGTGAAGATGGGACAGGGACAAATACGCAGTATTTT
CDR3 protein: CASSEDGTGTNTQYF

D gene: -
V gene: TRBV5-1
clone size: few
J gene: TRBJ1-1
CDR3 DNA: TGCGCCAGCAGCTTGTTGGGGAATGAAGCTTTCTTT
CDR3 protein: CASSLLGNEAFF

D gene: -
V gene: TRBV7-9
clone size: few
J gene: TRBJ1-1
CDR3 DNA: TGTGCCAGCAGCCCGACCGGGACCGTGAACACTGAAGCTTTCTTT
CDR3 protein: CASSPTGTVNTEAFF

D gene: -
V gene: TRBV7-9
clone size: once
J gene: TRBJ2-1
CDR3 DNA: TGTGCCAGCAGCCGTACCCCCAAGGCGCCACAAGATGAGCAGTTCTTC
CDR3 protein: CASSRTPKAPQDEQFF

D gene: -
V gene: TRBV4-3
clone size: -
J gene: TRBJ2-2
CDR3 DNA: TGCGCCAGCAGCCAAGAGCAGTTCGCGAACACCGGGGAGCTGTTTTTT
CDR3 protein: CASSQEQFANTGELFF

D gene: TRBD1
V gene: TRBV28
clone size: -
J gene: TRBJ2-1
CDR3 DNA: TGTGCCAGCAGTTTGTTGGCAGGGGGCAGTCGGGAGTGGAAGGTTGAGCAGTTCTTC
CDR3 protein: CASSLLAGGSREWKVEQFF

D gene: TRBD2
V gene: TRBV5-4
clone size: -
J gene: TRBJ2-7
CDR3 DNA: TGTGCCAGCAGCAATGGTTCAATTGGTCGGGGACTAGCGGGAATCGAGTACTTC
CDR3 protein: CASSNGSIGRGLAGIEYF

D gene: TRBD2
V gene: TRBV7-9
clone size: -
J gene: TRBJ2-1
CDR3 DNA: TGTGCCAGCAGCCAACTACTAGCGGGTGCCGCTTGGGAGCAGTTCTTC
CDR3 protein: CASSQLLAGAAWEQFF

D gene: -
V gene: TRBV29-1
clone size: -
J gene: TRBJ2-7
CDR3 DNA: TGCAGCGTTGTCGTACCCTACGAGCAGTACTTC
CDR3 protein: CSVVVPYEQYF

D gene: -
V gene: TRBV29-1
clone size: -
J gene: TRBJ2-1
CDR3 DNA: TGCAGCGTTGCCAGCGGACTCCTCGGGAATGAGCAGTTCTTC
CDR3 protein: CSVASGLLGNEQFF

D gene: -
V gene: TRBV21-1
clone size: -
J gene: TRBJ2-6
CDR3 DNA: TGTGCCAGCAGCAAAATACGAGGGAGCTCTGGGGCCAACGTCCTGACTTTC
CDR3 protein: CASSKIRGSSGANVLTF

D gene: -
V gene: TRBV15
clone size: once
J gene: TRBJ1-1
CDR3 DNA: TGTGCCACCAGCAGAGTCGCAGGGACCCACACTGAAGCTTTCTTT
CDR3 protein: CATSRVAGTHTEAFF

D gene: -
V gene: TRBV5-1
clone size: -
J gene: TRBJ2-7
CDR3 DNA: TGCGCCAGCCACGGGGAACGCGAGCAGTACTTC
CDR3 protein: CASHGEREQYF

D gene: -
V gene: TRBV7-2
clone size: -
J gene: TRBJ2-5
CDR3 DNA: TGTGCCAGCAGCCCGGCCGGGACCCAAGAGACCCAGTACTTC
CDR3 protein: CASSPAGTQETQYF

D gene: -
V gene: TRBV6-6
clone size: few
J gene: TRBJ1-1
CDR3 DNA: TGTGCCAGCAGTTACTCATCTGTTCCGAACACTGAAGCTTTCTTT
CDR3 protein: CASSYSSVPNTEAFF

D gene: TRBD1
V gene: TRBV5-1
clone size: -
J gene: TRBJ2-7
CDR3 DNA: TGCGCCAGCAGCAGGGGTCGGGACAGGGAATACTTATCCTCCTACGAGCAGTACTTC
CDR3 protein: CASSRGRDREYLSSYEQYF

D gene: -
V gene: TRBV6-6
clone size: -
J gene: TRBJ2-5
CDR3 DNA: TGTGCCAGCAGCCACGACCCGGGGGAGACCCAGTACTTC
CDR3 protein: CASSHDPGETQYF

D gene: TRBD2
V gene: TRBV11-2
clone size: -
J gene: TRBJ2-7
CDR3 DNA: TGTGCCAGCAGCTCGAGGATGGAGGGACTAGCCAGCGACGAGCAGTACTTC
CDR3 protein: CASSSRMEGLASDEQYF

D gene: -
V gene: TRBV19
clone size: -
J gene: TRBJ2-3
CDR3 DNA: TGTGCCAGTAGACAATGGGCCACAGATACGCAGTATTTT
CDR3 protein: CASRQWATDTQYF

D gene: -
V gene: TRBV5-6
clone size: -
J gene: TRBJ1-2
CDR3 DNA: TGTGCCAGCAGCTACCCCGGACGGAAGGTTGGCTACACCTTC
CDR3 protein: CASSYPGRKVGYTF

D gene: -
V gene: TRBV28
clone size: -
J gene: TRBJ1-5
CDR3 DNA: TGTGCCAGCGGCGGCGGGGGTGGGCAGCCCCAGCATTTT
CDR3 protein: CASGGGGGQPQHF

D gene: TRBD1
V gene: TRBV5-5
clone size: -
J gene: TRBJ1-4
CDR3 DNA: TGTGCCAGCAGCTACACGACAGGGGTGAGAGAAAAACTGTTTTTT
CDR3 protein: CASSYTTGVREKLFF

D gene: -
V gene: TRBV18
clone size: -
J gene: TRBJ1-1
CDR3 DNA: TGTGCCAGCTCAGTATATCAGGAGAACACTGAAGCTTTCTTT
CDR3 protein: CASSVYQENTEAFF

D gene: -
V gene: TRBV18
clone size: -
J gene: TRBJ2-5
CDR3 DNA: TGTGCCAGCTCACCAACGGGCCGAGAGACCCAGTACTTC
CDR3 protein: CASSPTGRETQYF

D gene: -
V gene: TRBV2
clone size: few
J gene: TRBJ1-2
CDR3 DNA: TGTGCCAGCAGTGAATCGTCGGGGGGTGGCTACACCTTC
CDR3 protein: CASSESSGGGYTF

D gene: -
V gene: TRBV13
clone size: -
J gene: TRBJ1-1
CDR3 DNA: TGTGCCAGCAGCTCGGGAGAGTTCGGGTCCACTGAAGCTTTCTTT
CDR3 protein: CASSSGEFGSTEAFF